These T cell receptor beta chains were read from a single sample in a study of breast tumors, draining lymph nodes, adjacent tissues. TCRdb redid the calling of the multiplex PCR reads with MiXCR, one entry per CDR3 protein. The data show about 200,000 distinct CDR3 sequences, around 33% seen once. Sequences were obtained from axillary lymph node tissue. These receptors were obtained from a female donor with breast cancer. Some clones in this sample may be carry-over from other donors' samples. CDR3s include the opening cysteine and the closing phenylalanine or tryptophan. D genes are given only for firm matches. The listing skips clone size in some rows; elsewhere it reads once, few, many or a size class.

clone_size d_call j_call v_call cdr3_nt cdr3_aa
many TRBD1 TRBJ2-3 TRBV2 TGTGCCAGCAGTCTGGACAGGGGGCCGGATACGCAGTATTTT CASSLDRGPDTQYF
many NA TRBJ2-1 TRBV20-1 TGCAGTGGTACAGGGAAGTCCCCCTACAATGAGCAGTTCTTC CSGTGKSPYNEQFF
many NA TRBJ1-5 TRBV4-1 TGCGCCAGCAGCCAAGACCGGGTACCCAGGGGGCCCCAGCATTTT CASSQDRVPRGPQHF
many NA TRBJ2-5 TRBV20-1 TGCAGTGCTAGAGATCCCCGCTCCGCAGAATCGCGGGATCAAGAGACCCAGTACTTC CSARDPRSAESRDQETQYF
NA NA TRBJ2-2 TRBV28 TGTGCCAGCAGTTTGGTCCTCACAGGGATGCACACCGGGGAGCTGTTTTTT CASSLVLTGMHTGELFF
few NA TRBJ2-7 TRBV27 TGTGCCAGCAGTCCAGACATCGGGTCCTACGAGCAGTACTTC CASSPDIGSYEQYF
NA TRBD1 TRBJ1-5 TRBV30 TGTGCCTGGAGTCCCGCGGGGACAGCGGGGCAGCCCCAGCATTTT CAWSPAGTAGQPQHF
NA TRBD1 TRBJ2-1 TRBV5-1 TGCGCCGGCAGCTTAGGGACAGGGACCTCTAATGAGCAGTTCTTC CAGSLGTGTSNEQFF
NA NA TRBJ1-3 TRBV6-2/TRBV6-3 TGTGCCAGCAGTTACTCCGGAGGAGACAAAAACACCATATATTTT CASSYSGGDKNTIYF
many NA TRBJ2-2 TRBV19 TGTGCCAGTAGTATTTGGCAGATGCCGGTCACCGGGGAGCTGTTTTTT CASSIWQMPVTGELFF
few NA TRBJ1-2 TRBV28 TGTGCCAGCAGTTCCCGACAGGATGGCTACACCTTC CASSSRQDGYTF
NA TRBD2 TRBJ2-7 TRBV6-2/TRBV6-3 TGTGCCAGCAGTCCTCAGCGGGGTAGCTACGAGCAGTACTTC CASSPQRGSYEQYF
many TRBD1 TRBJ1-3 TRBV5-4 TGTGCCAGCAGCACGGACAGGAAAAACTCCATATATTTT CASSTDRKNSIYF
many TRBD1 TRBJ2-1 TRBV7-3 TGTGCCAGCAGCTCGGACAGGGACACTGAGCAGTTCTTC CASSSDRDTEQFF
many NA TRBJ2-2 TRBV7-3 TGTGCCAGCAGCTTCTCCGCGAACACCGGGGAGCTGTTTTTT CASSFSANTGELFF
NA NA TRBJ1-6 TRBV20-1 TGCAGTGCTCGACTCCAAGGGCATCGGAATTCACCCCTCCACTTT CSARLQGHRNSPLHF
many NA TRBJ1-2 TRBV20-1 TGCAGTGCTAGAGGCAGGGGAGGTGGCTACACCTTC CSARGRGGGYTF
many TRBD1 TRBJ1-3 TRBV30 TGTGCCTGTCCGACAGGGTTAGGTGGAAACACCATATATTTT CACPTGLGGNTIYF
NA NA TRBJ2-5 TRBV7-9 TGTGCCAGCAGCCTGGGGACCTCAGGGGCCCAGTACTTC CASSLGTSGAQYF
many NA TRBJ1-6 TRBV20-1 TGCAGTGCTTCGCAGGGGAATTCACCCCTCCACTTT CSASQGNSPLHF
once TRBD1 TRBJ1-1 TRBV6-2/TRBV6-3 TGTGCCAGCAGTAAACGCCAGGGGGCGGTCACTGAAGCTTTCTTT CASSKRQGAVTEAFF
few TRBD1 TRBJ1-1 TRBV7-2 TGTGCCAGCAGCCAGGCCGCAGGGGGCGCCAGGAACACTGAAGCTTTCTTT CASSQAAGGARNTEAFF
NA NA TRBJ2-3 TRBV5-5 NA CASSLVGTGISTDTQCF
NA NA TRBJ1-1 TRBV3-1 TGTGCCAGCAGCCAACAGGGAATTCTCACTGAAGCTTTCTTT CASSQQGILTEAFF
many NA TRBJ1-2 TRBV5-5 TGTGCCAGCAGCTTGGGGGCGGGGGCCTATGGCTACACCTTC CASSLGAGAYGYTF
many NA TRBJ2-7 TRBV11-2 TGTGCCAGCAGCTTAGAAGACCGACGATCCTACGAGCAGTACTTC CASSLEDRRSYEQYF
many TRBD2 TRBJ2-2 TRBV20-1 TGCAGTGCTAGAAGGAGCGGGGGGGCCGGCGGGGAGCTGTTTTTT CSARRSGGAGGELFF
many NA TRBJ2-1 TRBV9 TGTGCCAGCAGCGTATCGTGGGGGTCGGGGAATGAGCAGTTCTTC CASSVSWGSGNEQFF
many TRBD2 TRBJ2-3 TRBV9 TGTGCCAGCAGTCCACTAGCGGGGGCCCGGGATACGCAGTATTTT CASSPLAGARDTQYF
NA TRBD1 TRBJ1-3 TRBV6-1 TGTGCCAGCACGTGGGACAGGGCAAACACCATATATTTT CASTWDRANTIYF
many TRBD1 TRBJ2-7 TRBV2 TGTGCCAGCAATCTGGCAGGGGGATCCTACGAGCAGTACTTC CASNLAGGSYEQYF
many NA TRBJ2-5 TRBV20-1 TGCAGTGCGGGAGGAGCCCAAGAGACCCAGTACTTC CSAGGAQETQYF
many NA TRBJ2-2 TRBV12-3/TRBV12-4 TGTGCCAGCAGGAGAGGGGGGGGGAGCACCGGGGAGCTGTTTTTT CASRRGGGSTGELFF
many NA TRBJ2-7 TRBV30 TGTGCCTCCAGCAAGGGGGTGTACGAGCAGTACTTC CASSKGVYEQYF
many NA TRBJ2-1 TRBV6-6 TGTGCCAGCAGCTCCGGCAGGGGAAATGAGCAGTTCTTC CASSSGRGNEQFF
many NA TRBJ2-3 TRBV20-1 TGCAGTGCTAGATACTCTAGCACAGATACGCAGTATTTT CSARYSSTDTQYF
many TRBD2 TRBJ2-3 TRBV5-5 TGTGCCAGCAGCCTGGGACTAGCGGGAGCACTGAATACGCAGTATTTT CASSLGLAGALNTQYF
many NA TRBJ2-6 TRBV12-3/TRBV12-4 TGTGCCAGCAGTTCGGGCAGGGTGGCTGGGGCCAACGTCCTGACTTTC CASSSGRVAGANVLTF
few TRBD1 TRBJ1-5 TRBV6-2/TRBV6-3 TGTGCCAGCAGAGAGACAGGGGAAAAACAGCCCCAGCATTTT CASRETGEKQPQHF
NA TRBD2 TRBJ2-5 TRBV15 TGTGCCACCAGCAGTGGAGAGGGCGGGGGGCCTCAAGAGACCCAGTACTTC CATSSGEGGGPQETQYF
few TRBD2 TRBJ2-1 TRBV6-2/TRBV6-3 TGTGCCAGCAGAGTAGCGGGATCCTACAATGAGCAGTTCTTC CASRVAGSYNEQFF
NA NA TRBJ2-5 TRBV10-1 TGCGCCAGCAGTGAGTCCGGCAGGGCAGAGACCCAGTACTTC CASSESGRAETQYF
once TRBD1 TRBJ2-4 TRBV9 TGTGCCAGCAGCGTAGCCGGGACAGGGGACATTCAGTCCTTC CASSVAGTGDIQSF
many TRBD2 TRBJ2-1 TRBV11-2 TGTGCCAGCAGCATGACTAGCGGGAGTGTCAATGAGCAGTTCTTC CASSMTSGSVNEQFF
many NA TRBJ1-5 TRBV6-5 TGTGCCAGCAGTTACGATAGGGGAAGTCAGCCCCAGCATTTT CASSYDRGSQPQHF
many NA TRBJ2-7 TRBV12-3/TRBV12-4 TGTGCCAGCAGGGAACAGGGATTACCCTCCTACGAGCAGTACTTC CASREQGLPSYEQYF
NA NA TRBJ1-6 TRBV7-9 TGTGCCAGCAGTGAAGCGTCGGGTAATTCACCCCTCCACTTT CASSEASGNSPLHF
NA TRBD2 TRBJ2-5 TRBV6-2/TRBV6-3 TGTGCCAGCAATCCGGGACTAGCGGGATGGGGCGGCGGGACCCAGTACTTC CASNPGLAGWGGGTQYF
many TRBD1 TRBJ1-4 TRBV4-3 TGCGCCAGCAGCCCCCGGGACAGACATAATGAAAAACTGTTTTTT CASSPRDRHNEKLFF
NA TRBD1 TRBJ2-1 TRBV6-1 TGTGCCAGCAGTGAAAGTTGGGGACAGGGGCCCAATGAGCAGTTCTTC CASSESWGQGPNEQFF
NA NA TRBJ2-7 TRBV5-6 NA CASSFYICSAVYGASSYEQYF
many TRBD2 TRBJ2-2 TRBV7-8 TGTGCCAGCAGCTTAGTAGGACTAGCGGGGGGGGTCACCGGGGAGCTGTTTTTT CASSLVGLAGGVTGELFF